These T cell receptor beta chains were read from a single sample in a study of Ad26.COV2.S vaccination and SARS-CoV-2 variants. Only in-frame clones appear in the TCRdb table, and some are missing; sequencing was by immunoSEQ multiplex PCR. The top ten hold around 5.5% of the sample, which has some 350,000 clones, approximately 87% seen once. Source: peripheral blood, taken in a trial of Ad26.COV2.S vaccine versus placebo. These receptors all stem from a person aged 18-60 years who received the Ad26.COV2.S COVID-19 vaccine or a placebo. Each CDR3 is given with its conserved first and last residue. D genes are given only for firm matches. Rows give clone size only sometimes, using once, few, many, or a class for an expanded clone.

v_gene	abundance	j_gene	d_gene	CDR3aa	CDR3nt
TRBV28	.	TRBJ2-1	.	CASSLTRGTNNEQFF	TGTGCCAGCAGTTTAACCCGGGGGACAAACAATGAGCAGTTCTTC
TRBV5-1	few	TRBJ2-1	TRBD1	CASSLYPGQGGNEQFF	TGCGCCAGCAGCTTGTACCCGGGACAGGGTGGCAATGAGCAGTTCTTC
TRBV7-6	.	TRBJ1-4	.	CASSSETPETPPANEKLFF	TGTGCCAGCAGCTCGGAGACTCCTGAAACTCCACCGGCTAATGAAAAACTGTTTTTT
TRBV7-9	once	TRBJ1-2	.	CASSLERLTSYGYTF	TGTGCCAGCAGCTTAGAGCGCTTAACCTCCTATGGCTACACCTTC
TRBV19	.	TRBJ1-5	.	CASSMMGVGQPQHF	TGTGCCAGTAGTATGATGGGGGTTGGGCAGCCCCAGCATTTT
TRBV5-1	.	TRBJ2-3	.	CASSSDSPTDTQYF	TGCGCCAGCAGTAGTGACAGTCCCACAGATACGCAGTATTTT
TRBV19	.	TRBJ1-5	.	CASSIGGKPQHF	TGTGCCAGTAGTATAGGGGGTAAGCCCCAGCATTTT
TRBV15	.	TRBJ1-1	.	CATSDLSTGGRTEAFF	TGTGCCACCAGCGATCTATCGACGGGGGGCAGGACTGAAGCTTTCTTT
TRBV12-5	.	TRBJ1-5	TRBD1	CASGLDGTGAPLNQPQHF	TGTGCTAGTGGTTTGGATGGGACAGGCGCACCGCTTAATCAGCCCCAGCATTTT
TRBV3-1/TRBV3-2	once	TRBJ2-1	TRBD2	CASSHYGMIQGWGGSYNEQFF	TGTGCCAGCAGCCACTATGGGATGATCCAGGGATGGGGGGGGAGTTACAATGAGCAGTTCTTC
TRBV12-3/TRBV12-4	.	TRBJ1-1	.	CASSFFTEAFF	TGTGCCAGCAGTTTTTTCACTGAAGCTTTCTTT
TRBV5-1	.	TRBJ2-1	.	CASSFGPAYNEQFF	TGCGCCAGCAGCTTCGGACCAGCATACAATGAGCAGTTCTTC
TRBV4-1	.	TRBJ1-3	.	CASSQDGQAANTIYF	TGCGCCAGCAGCCAAGACGGCCAGGCAGCGAACACCATATATTTT
TRBV27	.	TRBJ2-1	TRBD2	CASHPGTSSHNEQFF	TGTGCCAGTCATCCTGGGACTAGCTCTCACAATGAGCAGTTCTTC
TRBV3-1/TRBV3-2	.	TRBJ1-6	TRBD1	CASSNTGGPNSPLHF	TGTGCCAGCAGCAACACAGGGGGCCCGAATTCACCCCTCCACTTT
TRBV5-8	.	TRBJ1-6	.	CASSLFVVQGIRYNSPLHF	TGTGCCAGCAGCTTGTTTGTGGTGCAGGGTATTCGATATAATTCACCCCTCCACTTT
TRBV6-2/TRBV6-3	once	TRBJ2-1	TRBD2	CASSQDSGRAWNEQFF	TGTGCCAGCAGCCAAGATAGCGGGAGGGCCTGGAATGAGCAGTTCTTC
TRBV6-6	.	TRBJ1-5	TRBD1	CASSQGEDQPQHF	TGTGCCAGCAGTCAGGGGGAGGATCAGCCCCAGCATTTT
TRBV6-5	few	TRBJ2-7	.	CASSSPSREQYF	TGTGCCAGCAGTTCCCCGTCGAGGGAGCAGTACTTC
TRBV12-5	.	TRBJ2-1	.	CASGLSVLLSREQFF	TGTGCTAGTGGTTTGTCCGTCCTATTAAGCCGTGAGCAGTTCTTC
TRBV4-2	.	TRBJ2-5	.	CASSQMFTGVQETQYF	TGTGCCAGCAGCCAAATGTTCACGGGAGTCCAAGAGACCCAGTACTTC
TRBV19	.	TRBJ1-1	TRBD1	CASSPDRVLGNTEAFF	TGTGCCAGTAGCCCCGACAGGGTACTGGGGAACACTGAAGCTTTCTTT
TRBV19	once	TRBJ1-1	.	CASSSFPTVYTEAFF	TGTGCCAGTAGTAGTTTTCCGACAGTCTACACTGAAGCTTTCTTT
TRBV19	.	TRBJ1-6	TRBD1	CASSIQGANSPLHF	TGTGCCAGTAGTATACAGGGGGCAAATTCACCCCTCCACTTT
TRBV7-9	once	TRBJ1-1	.	CASSLGRGAFF	TGTGCCAGCAGCTTGGGGCGTGGGGCTTTCTTT
TRBV19	.	TRBJ2-1	.	CASSIKGNEQFF	TGTGCCAGTAGTATCAAGGGCAATGAGCAGTTCTTC
TRBV28	few	TRBJ2-2	TRBD1	CASSFTSWDSTGELFF	TGTGCCAGCAGTTTTACTTCGTGGGACAGCACCGGGGAGCTGTTTTTT
TRBV5-5	.	TRBJ1-2	.	CASSLAGTVQSGYTF	TGTGCCAGCAGCTTGGCCGGGACCGTTCAGAGTGGCTACACCTTC
TRBV29-1	.	TRBJ1-1	.	CSVKGVMNTEAFF	TGCAGCGTTAAGGGGGTAATGAACACTGAAGCTTTCTTT
TRBV19	.	TRBJ1-4	TRBD1	CANLIQGKGTNEKLFF	TGTGCCAACCTAATACAGGGGAAGGGAACTAATGAAAAACTGTTTTTT
TRBV2	.	TRBJ2-2	.	CASRVNTGELFF	TGTGCCAGCAGGGTCAACACCGGGGAGCTGTTTTTT
TRBV14	once	TRBJ2-7	.	CASSPSRQVEQYF	TGTGCCAGCAGCCCCTCTAGACAGGTCGAGCAGTACTTC
TRBV9	.	TRBJ1-1	.	CASSGRMNTEAFF	TGTGCCAGCAGCGGCCGGATGAACACTGAAGCTTTCTTT
TRBV10-2	once	TRBJ2-7	TRBD1	CASSDDRGYEQYF	TGCGCCAGCAGTGATGACAGGGGATACGAGCAGTACTTC
TRBV7-2	.	TRBJ1-2	.	CASSLPRGAHGYTF	TGTGCCAGCAGCCTCCCGCGGGGGGCGCACGGCTACACCTTC
TRBV7-2	.	TRBJ2-7	.	CASSLGEYEQYF	TGTGCCAGCAGCTTAGGGGAGTACGAGCAGTACTTC
TRBV4-1	.	TRBJ2-5	TRBD2	CASSQDPAGGQETQYF	TGCGCCAGCAGCCAAGATCCCGCGGGAGGGCAAGAGACCCAGTACTTC
TRBV29-1	.	TRBJ2-3	.	CSVEGPLQGPTDTQYF	TGCAGCGTTGAAGGGCCTCTACAAGGACCCACAGATACGCAGTATTTT
TRBV6-5	.	TRBJ2-5	.	CASKNGRGETQYF	TGTGCCAGCAAGAACGGGAGAGGAGAGACCCAGTACTTC
TRBV7-2	.	TRBJ2-5	.	CASSLAGPRETQYF	TGTGCCAGCAGCTTAGCGGGCCCCCGGGAGACCCAGTACTTC
TRBV28	.	TRBJ1-2	TRBD1	CASSPNVQGPYGYTF	TGTGCCAGCAGCCCAAACGTACAGGGGCCGTATGGCTACACCTTC
TRBV6-4	.	TRBJ2-2	TRBD1	CASVGQKDTGELFF	TGTGCCAGCGTGGGACAGAAGGACACCGGGGAGCTGTTTTTT
TRBV4-1	.	TRBJ2-1	.	CASSQPRKGWNEQFF	TGCGCCAGCAGCCAACCGAGGAAGGGGTGGAATGAGCAGTTCTTC
TRBV12-3/TRBV12-4	.	TRBJ2-2	TRBD1	CASGQGDTGELFF	TGTGCCAGCGGACAGGGGGACACCGGGGAGCTGTTTTTT
TRBV10-3	.	TRBJ2-1	.	CAISEGPFFYNEQFF	TGTGCCATCAGTGAAGGACCGTTTTTCTACAATGAGCAGTTCTTC
TRBV24-1	.	TRBJ2-3	.	CATSDYDGSSDTQYF	TGTGCCACCAGTGATTATGATGGGTCCTCAGATACGCAGTATTTT
TRBV25-1	once	TRBJ1-1	TRBD1	CASSDNLGTGTTEAFF	TGTGCCAGCAGTGACAACCTTGGGACAGGGACCACTGAAGCTTTCTTT
TRBV7-3	.	TRBJ1-1	TRBD1	CASSPKGTGLNTEAFF	TGTGCCAGCAGCCCTAAGGGGACAGGGTTGAACACTGAAGCTTTCTTT
TRBV28	.	TRBJ1-2	.	CASSPFVGYTF	TGTGCCAGCAGCCCCTTCGTTGGCTACACCTTC
TRBV9	once	TRBJ1-2	.	CASSGTGLYGYTF	TGTGCCAGCAGCGGTACAGGCCTCTATGGCTACACCTTC
TRBV30	.	TRBJ2-5	TRBD2	CAWSSAASGIGTQYF	TGTGCCTGGAGTTCGGCGGCTAGCGGGATCGGGACCCAGTACTTC
TRBV11-2	.	TRBJ1-4	TRBD1	CASSLGHRGDEKLFF	TGTGCCAGCAGCTTAGGCCACAGGGGAGATGAAAAACTGTTTTTT
TRBV7-2	.	TRBJ2-3	.	CASSLVGGTDTQYF	TGTGCCAGCAGCTTAGTGGGGGGCACAGATACGCAGTATTTT
TRBV27	.	TRBJ1-2	.	CASSFHAGGNGYTF	TGTGCCAGCAGTTTTCATGCTGGAGGGAATGGCTACACCTTC
TRBV2	.	TRBJ2-3	.	CASSEGGPTDTQYF	TGTGCCAGCAGTGAGGGGGGCCCCACAGATACGCAGTATTTT
TRBV11-2	once	TRBJ2-1	TRBD2	CASSSLLAGGLYNEQFF	TGTGCCAGCAGCTCCCTACTAGCGGGAGGTCTCTACAATGAGCAGTTCTTC
TRBV3-1/TRBV3-2	.	TRBJ1-1	.	CASSQGQNTEAFF	TGTGCCAGCAGCCAGGGACAGAACACTGAAGCTTTCTTT
TRBV6-5	once	TRBJ1-3	TRBD1	CASRQTGGSGNTIYF	TGTGCCAGCAGGCAGACAGGGGGCTCTGGAAACACCATATATTTT
TRBV5-1	.	TRBJ1-2	TRBD1	CASSEQGERYGYTF	TGCGCCAGCAGCGAGCAGGGGGAACGCTATGGCTACACCTTC
TRBV7-9	.	TRBJ2-7	.	CASSPNPPLVYEQYF	TGTGCCAGCAGCCCCAACCCCCCTCTAGTGTACGAGCAGTACTTC